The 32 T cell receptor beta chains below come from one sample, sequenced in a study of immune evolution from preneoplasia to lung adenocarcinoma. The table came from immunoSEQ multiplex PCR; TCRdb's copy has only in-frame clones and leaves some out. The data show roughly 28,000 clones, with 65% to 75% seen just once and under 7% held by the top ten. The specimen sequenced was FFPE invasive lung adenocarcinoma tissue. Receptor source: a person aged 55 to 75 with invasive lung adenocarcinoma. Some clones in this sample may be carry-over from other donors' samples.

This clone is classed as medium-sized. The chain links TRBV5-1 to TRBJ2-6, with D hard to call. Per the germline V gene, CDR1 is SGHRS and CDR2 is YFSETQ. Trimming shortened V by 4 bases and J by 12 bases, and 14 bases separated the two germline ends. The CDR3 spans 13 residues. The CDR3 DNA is TGCGCCAGCAGCATTGATTCCCGGACCGTCCTGACTTTC. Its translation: CASSIDSRTVLTF.

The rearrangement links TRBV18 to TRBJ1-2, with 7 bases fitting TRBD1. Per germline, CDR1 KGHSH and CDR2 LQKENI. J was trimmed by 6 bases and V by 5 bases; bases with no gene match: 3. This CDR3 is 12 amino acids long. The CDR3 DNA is TGTGCCAGCTCAAATACAGGGGATGGCTACACCTTC. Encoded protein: CASSNTGDGYTF. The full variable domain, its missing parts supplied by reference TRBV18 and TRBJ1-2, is NAGVMQNPRHLVRRRGQEARLRCSPMKGHSHVYWYRQLPEEGLKFMVYLQKENIIDESGMPKERFSAEFPKEGPSILRIQQVVRGDSAAYFCASSNTGDGYTFGSGTRLTVV.

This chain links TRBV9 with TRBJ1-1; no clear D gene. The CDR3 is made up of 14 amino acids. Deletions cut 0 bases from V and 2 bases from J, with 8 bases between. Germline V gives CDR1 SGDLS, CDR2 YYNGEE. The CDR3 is CASSVGSENTEAFF. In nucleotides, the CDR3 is TGTGCCAGCAGCGTAGGGTCAGAAAACACTGAAGCTTTCTTT. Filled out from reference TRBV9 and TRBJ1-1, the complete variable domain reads DSGVTQTPKHLITATGQRVTLRCSPRSGDLSVYWYQQSLDQGLQFLIQYYNGEERAKGNILERFSAQQFPDLHSELNLSSLELGDSALYFCASSVGSENTEAFFGQGTRLTVV.

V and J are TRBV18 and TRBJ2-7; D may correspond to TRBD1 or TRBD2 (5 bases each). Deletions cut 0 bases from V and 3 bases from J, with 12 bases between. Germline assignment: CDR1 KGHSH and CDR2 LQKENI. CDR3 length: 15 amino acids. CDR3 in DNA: TGTGCCAGCTCACCACCGGGGCTAGCTCTCTACGAGCAGTACTTC. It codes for CASSPPGLALYEQYF.

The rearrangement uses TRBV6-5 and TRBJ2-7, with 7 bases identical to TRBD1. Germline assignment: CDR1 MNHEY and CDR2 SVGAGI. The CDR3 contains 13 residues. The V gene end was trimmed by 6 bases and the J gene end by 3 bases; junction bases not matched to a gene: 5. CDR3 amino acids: CASSGTENYEQYF. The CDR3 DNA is TGTGCCAGCAGCGGGACAGAGAACTACGAGCAGTACTTC.

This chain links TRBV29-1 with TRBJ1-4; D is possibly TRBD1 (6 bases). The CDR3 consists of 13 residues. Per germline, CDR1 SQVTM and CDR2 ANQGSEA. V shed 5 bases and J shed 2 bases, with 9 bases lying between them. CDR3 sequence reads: CSVMTGTNEKLFF. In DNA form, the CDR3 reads TGCAGCGTTATGACAGGCACTAATGAAAAACTGTTTTTT.

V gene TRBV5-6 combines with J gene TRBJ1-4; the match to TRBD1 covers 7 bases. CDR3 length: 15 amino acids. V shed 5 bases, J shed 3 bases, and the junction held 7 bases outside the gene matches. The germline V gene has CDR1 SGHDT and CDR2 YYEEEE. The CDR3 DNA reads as TGTGCCAGCAGTTTAGGGGGCCTATCTAATGAAAAACTGTTTTTT. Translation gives CASSLGGLSNEKLFF. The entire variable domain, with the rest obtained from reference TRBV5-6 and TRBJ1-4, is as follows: DAGVTQSPTHLIKTRGQQVTLRCSPKSGHDTVSWYQQALGQGPQFIFQYYEEEERQRGNFPDRFSGHQFPNYSSELNVNALLLGDSALYLCASSLGGLSNEKLFFGSGTQLSVL.

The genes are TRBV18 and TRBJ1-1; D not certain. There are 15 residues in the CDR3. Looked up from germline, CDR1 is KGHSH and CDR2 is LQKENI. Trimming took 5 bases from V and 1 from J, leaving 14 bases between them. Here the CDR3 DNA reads TGTGCCAGCTCAATTATCGGCAGTCAGAACACTGAAGCTTTCTTT. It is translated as CASSIIGSQNTEAFF.

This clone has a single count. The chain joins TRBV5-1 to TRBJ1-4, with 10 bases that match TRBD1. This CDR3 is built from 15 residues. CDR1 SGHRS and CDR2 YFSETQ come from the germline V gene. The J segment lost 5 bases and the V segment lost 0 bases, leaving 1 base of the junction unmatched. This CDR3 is CASSLGTGGNEKLFF. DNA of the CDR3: TGCGCCAGCAGCTTGGGGACAGGGGGAAATGAAAAACTGTTTTTT.

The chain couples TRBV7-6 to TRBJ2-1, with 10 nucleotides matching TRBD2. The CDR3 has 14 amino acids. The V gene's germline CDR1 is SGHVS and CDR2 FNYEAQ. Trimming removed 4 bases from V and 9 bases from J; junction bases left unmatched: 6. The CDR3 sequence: CASSSLAGDTEQFF. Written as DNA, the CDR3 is TGTGCCAGCAGCTCCCTAGCGGGAGATACTGAGCAGTTCTTC. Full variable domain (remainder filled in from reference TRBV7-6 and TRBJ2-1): GAGVSQSPRYKVTKRGQDVALRCDPISGHVSLYWYRQALGQGPEFLTYFNYEAQQDKSGLPNDRFSAERPEGSISTLTIQRTEQRDSAMYRCASSSLAGDTEQFFGPGTRLTVL.

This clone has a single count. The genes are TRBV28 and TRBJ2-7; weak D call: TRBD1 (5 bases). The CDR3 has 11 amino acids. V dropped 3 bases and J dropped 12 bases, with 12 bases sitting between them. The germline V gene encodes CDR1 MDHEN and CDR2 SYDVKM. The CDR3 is CASSLGQTWYF. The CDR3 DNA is TGTGCCAGCAGTTTGGGGCAAACCTGGTACTTC.

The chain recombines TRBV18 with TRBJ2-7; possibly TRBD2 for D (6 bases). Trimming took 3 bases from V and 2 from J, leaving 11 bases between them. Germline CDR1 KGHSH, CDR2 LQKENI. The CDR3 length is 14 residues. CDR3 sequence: CASSPTRDPYEQYF. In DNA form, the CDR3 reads TGTGCCAGCTCACCCACGCGGGATCCCTACGAGCAGTACTTC.

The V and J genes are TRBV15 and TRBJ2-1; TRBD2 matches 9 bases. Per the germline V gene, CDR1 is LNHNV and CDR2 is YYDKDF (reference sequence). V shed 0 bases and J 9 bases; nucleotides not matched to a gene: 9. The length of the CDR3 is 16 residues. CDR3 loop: CATSRDRSGRSVEQFF. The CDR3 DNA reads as TGTGCCACCAGCAGAGATCGAAGCGGGAGGTCGGTTGAGCAGTTCTTC.

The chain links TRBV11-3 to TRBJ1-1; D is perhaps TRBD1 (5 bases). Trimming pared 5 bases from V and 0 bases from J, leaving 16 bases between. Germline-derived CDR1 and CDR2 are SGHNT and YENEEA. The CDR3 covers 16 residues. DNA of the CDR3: TGTGCCAGCAGCCGGTACAGTGAGGGGATGAACACTGAAGCTTTCTTT. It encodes CASSRYSEGMNTEAFF.

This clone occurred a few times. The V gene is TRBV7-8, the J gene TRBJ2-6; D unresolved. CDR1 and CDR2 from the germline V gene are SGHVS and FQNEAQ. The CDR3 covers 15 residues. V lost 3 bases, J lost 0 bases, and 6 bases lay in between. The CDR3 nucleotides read TGTGCCAGCAGCTTGGGTAGCTCTGGGGCCAACGTCCTGACTTTC. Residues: CASSLGSSGANVLTF.

CDR3 sequence reads: CASSVESVSTDTQYF. Written as DNA, the CDR3 is TGTGCCAGCAGCGTAGAATCTGTCAGCACAGATACGCAGTATTTT. The chain has TRBV9 and TRBJ2-3; D gene unclear. The CDR3 length is 15 residues. Trimming removed 0 bases from V and 0 bases from J, with 8 bases in between. The germline CDR1 and CDR2 sequences are SGDLS and YYNGEE.

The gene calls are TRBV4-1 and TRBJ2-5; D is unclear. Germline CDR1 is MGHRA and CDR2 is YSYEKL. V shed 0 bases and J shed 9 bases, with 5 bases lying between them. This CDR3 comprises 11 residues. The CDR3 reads CASSQEGPQYF. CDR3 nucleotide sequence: TGCGCCAGCAGCCAAGAGGGTCCCCAGTACTTC.

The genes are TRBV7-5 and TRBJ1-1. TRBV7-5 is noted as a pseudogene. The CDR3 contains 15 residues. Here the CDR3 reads CVRSLAGDCGTEAFF. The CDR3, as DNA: TGTGTCAGAAGCTTAGCGGGGGACTGCGGCACGGAAGCTTTCTTT.

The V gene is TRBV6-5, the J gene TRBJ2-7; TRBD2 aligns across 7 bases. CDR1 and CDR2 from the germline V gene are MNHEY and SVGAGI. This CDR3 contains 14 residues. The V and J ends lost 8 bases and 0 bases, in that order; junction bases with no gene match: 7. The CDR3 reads CASGRDASSYEQYF. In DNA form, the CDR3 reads TGTGCCAGCGGGAGGGACGCAAGCTCCTACGAGCAGTACTTC.

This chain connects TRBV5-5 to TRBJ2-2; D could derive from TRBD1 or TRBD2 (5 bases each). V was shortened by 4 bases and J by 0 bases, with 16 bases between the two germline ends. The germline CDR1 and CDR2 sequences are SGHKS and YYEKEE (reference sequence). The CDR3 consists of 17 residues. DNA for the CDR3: TGTGCCAGCAGCCCGCGCGGCCGGGGCGCGAACACCGGGGAGCTGTTTTTT. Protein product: CASSPRGRGANTGELFF.

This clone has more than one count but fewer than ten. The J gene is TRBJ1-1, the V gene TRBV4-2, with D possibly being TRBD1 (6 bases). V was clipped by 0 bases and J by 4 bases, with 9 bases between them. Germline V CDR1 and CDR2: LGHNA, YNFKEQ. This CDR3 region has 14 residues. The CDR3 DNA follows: TGTGCCAGCAGCCAAGATCCCAGGGGCACTGAAGCTTTCTTT. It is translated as CASSQDPRGTEAFF.

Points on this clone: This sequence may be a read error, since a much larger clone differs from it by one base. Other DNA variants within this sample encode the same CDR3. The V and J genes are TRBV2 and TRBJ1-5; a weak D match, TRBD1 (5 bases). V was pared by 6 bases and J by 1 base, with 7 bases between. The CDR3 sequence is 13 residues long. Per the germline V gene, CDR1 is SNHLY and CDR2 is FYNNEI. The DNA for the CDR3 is TGTGCCAGCAGCCGGGACAGCAATCAGCCCCAGCATTTT. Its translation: CASSRDSNQPQHF.

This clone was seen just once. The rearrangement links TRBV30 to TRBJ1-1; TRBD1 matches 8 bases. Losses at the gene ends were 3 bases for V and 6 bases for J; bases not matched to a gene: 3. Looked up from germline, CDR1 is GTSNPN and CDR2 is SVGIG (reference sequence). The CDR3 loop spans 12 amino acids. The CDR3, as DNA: TGTGCCTGGAGGGACAGGGCCCCTGAAGCTTTCTTT. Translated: CAWRDRAPEAFF.

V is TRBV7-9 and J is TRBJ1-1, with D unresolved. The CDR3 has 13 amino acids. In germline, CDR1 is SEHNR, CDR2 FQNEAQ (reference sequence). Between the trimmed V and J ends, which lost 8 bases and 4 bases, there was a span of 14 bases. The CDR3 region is CASRQEEGTEAFF. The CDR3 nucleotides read TGTGCCAGCCGGCAAGAGGAGGGCACTGAAGCTTTCTTT.

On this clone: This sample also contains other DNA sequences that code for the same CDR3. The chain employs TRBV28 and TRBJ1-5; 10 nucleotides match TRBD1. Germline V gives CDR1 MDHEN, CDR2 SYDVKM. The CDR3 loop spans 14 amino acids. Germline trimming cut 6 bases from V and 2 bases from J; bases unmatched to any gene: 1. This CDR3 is CASRGTGGNQPQHF. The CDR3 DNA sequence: TGTGCCAGCAGGGGGACAGGGGGCAATCAGCCCCAGCATTTT.

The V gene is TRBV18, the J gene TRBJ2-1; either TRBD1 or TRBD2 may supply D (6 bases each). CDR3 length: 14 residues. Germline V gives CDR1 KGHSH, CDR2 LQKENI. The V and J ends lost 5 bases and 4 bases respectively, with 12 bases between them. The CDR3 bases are TGTGCCAGCTCAGGACTAACAGGGTACAATGAGCAGTTCTTC. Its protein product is CASSGLTGYNEQFF.

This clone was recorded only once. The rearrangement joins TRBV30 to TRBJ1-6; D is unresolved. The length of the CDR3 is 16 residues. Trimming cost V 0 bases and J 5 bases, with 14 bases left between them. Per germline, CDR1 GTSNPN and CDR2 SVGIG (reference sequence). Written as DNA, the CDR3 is TGTGCCTGGAGTGTTGGTCGCCTCAGAGATAATTCACCCCTCCACTTT. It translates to CAWSVGRLRDNSPLHF. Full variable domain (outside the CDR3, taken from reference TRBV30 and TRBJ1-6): SQTIHQWPATLVQPVGSPLSLECTVEGTSNPNLYWYRQAAGRGLQLLFYSVGIGQISSEVPQNLSASRPQDRQFILSSKKLLLSDSGFYLCAWSVGRLRDNSPLHFGNGTRLTVT.

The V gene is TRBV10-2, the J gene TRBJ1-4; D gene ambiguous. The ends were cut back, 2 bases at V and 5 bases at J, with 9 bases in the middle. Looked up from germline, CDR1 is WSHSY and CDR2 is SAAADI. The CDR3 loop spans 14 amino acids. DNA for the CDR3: TGCGCCAGCAGTGAGACCAGTGGAAATGAAAAACTGTTTTTT. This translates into CASSETSGNEKLFF.

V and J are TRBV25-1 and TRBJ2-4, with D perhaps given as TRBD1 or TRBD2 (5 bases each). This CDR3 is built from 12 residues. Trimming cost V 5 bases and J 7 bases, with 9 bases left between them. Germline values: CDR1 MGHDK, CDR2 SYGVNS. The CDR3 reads CASSKGENIQYF. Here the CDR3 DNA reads TGTGCCAGCAGTAAAGGGGAGAACATTCAGTACTTC.

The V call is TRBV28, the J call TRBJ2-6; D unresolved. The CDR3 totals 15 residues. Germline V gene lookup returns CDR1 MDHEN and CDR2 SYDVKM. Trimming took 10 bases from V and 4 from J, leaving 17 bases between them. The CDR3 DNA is TGTGCCACCAATCCCAGTGGTCCCGGGGCCAACGTCCTGACTTTC. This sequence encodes CATNPSGPGANVLTF.

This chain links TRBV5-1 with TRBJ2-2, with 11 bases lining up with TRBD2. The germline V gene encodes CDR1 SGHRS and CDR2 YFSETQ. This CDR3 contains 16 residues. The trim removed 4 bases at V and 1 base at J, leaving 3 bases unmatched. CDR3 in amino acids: CASSIGTSGNTGELFF. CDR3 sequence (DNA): TGCGCCAGCAGCATAGGGACTAGCGGGAACACCGGGGAGCTGTTTTTT. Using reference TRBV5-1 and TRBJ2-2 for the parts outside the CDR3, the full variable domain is KAGVTQTPRYLIKTRGQQVTLSCSPISGHRSVSWYQQTPGQGLQFLFEYFSETQRNKGNFPGRFSGRQFSNSRSEMNVSTLELGDSALYLCASSIGTSGNTGELFFGEGSRLTVL.

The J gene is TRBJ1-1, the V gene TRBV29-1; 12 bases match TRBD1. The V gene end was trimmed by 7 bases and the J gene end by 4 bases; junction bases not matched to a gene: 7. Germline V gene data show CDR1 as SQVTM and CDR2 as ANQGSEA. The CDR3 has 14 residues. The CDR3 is CSGGGQGAGTEAFF. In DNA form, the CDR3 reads TGCAGCGGTGGGGGACAGGGGGCTGGCACTGAAGCTTTCTTT. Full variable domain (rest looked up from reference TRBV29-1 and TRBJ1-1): SAVISQKPSRDICQRGTSLTIQCQVDSQVTMMFWYRQQPGQSLTLIATANQGSEATYESGFVIDKFPISRPNLTFSTLTVSNMSPEDSSIYLCSGGGQGAGTEAFFGQGTRLTVV.